Reported below is one TCR beta chain. This specimen belongs to a study of T cell changes during pregnancy in multiple sclerosis. Profiled with immunoSEQ multiplex PCR; TCRdb holds only in-frame clones, not every one. This repertoire shows 55,000 to 70,000 clones, approximately 92% found once; its top ten account for approximately 2.8%. Germline CDR1 SGHVS, CDR2 FQNEAQ. V lost 4 bases and J lost 3, with 18 bases in between. The CDR3 length is 16 residues. The chain recombines TRBV7-8 with TRBJ1-2; the D gene is possibly TRBD1 (6 bases). Here the sequenced sample was CD8+ T cells from peripheral blood mononuclear cells, taken in the third trimester of pregnancy. This receptor was obtained from a female donor in good health, enrolled as a control in a pregnancy study. CDR3 loop: CASSSSRGGIDYGYTF. CDR3 coding DNA: TGTGCCAGCAGCTCTAGCAGGGGAGGGATTGACTATGGCTACACCTTC.